These T cell receptor beta chains were read from a single sample in a study of T cell responses to AZD1222 COVID-19 vaccine. Data came from immunoSEQ multiplex PCR; TCRdb stores just in-frame clones and leaves some out. In the table there are some 96,000 clones, around nine tenths of which are singletons. Sequencing was performed on peripheral blood, taken on day 0 of AZD1222 vaccination. All receptors derive from an adult in good health. Each CDR3 is given with its conserved first and last residue. The order of the fields is J gene, clone size, D gene, V gene, CDR3 DNA, CDR3 protein. A D gene is named only where the DNA matches it firmly. Expanded clones get a size class; other rows say once, few or many, or leave the size out.

TRBJ1-2,.,TRBD1,TRBV5-1,TGCGCCAGCAGCCCGGGCGGACAGGGTCCCTATGGCTACACCTTC,CASSPGGQGPYGYTF
TRBJ2-1,.,.,TRBV11-2,TGTGCCAGCAGCTTAACAGGGTATGAGCAGTTCTTC,CASSLTGYEQFF
TRBJ2-5,.,TRBD2,TRBV27,TGTGCCAGCAGCCGACCGACTAGCGGGGGGCCGGGGACCCAGTACTTC,CASSRPTSGGPGTQYF
TRBJ1-2,once,.,TRBV14,TGTGCCAGCAGCCAAGTTGAGGGATATGGCTACACCTTC,CASSQVEGYGYTF
TRBJ1-2,once,.,TRBV6-6,TGTGCCAGCAGTTACTCGATCCCAGGGGCGGGCTATGGCTACACCTTC,CASSYSIPGAGYGYTF
TRBJ2-5,.,.,TRBV27,TGTGCCAGCAGTCCAAGGGTCGAAGAGACCCAGTACTTC,CASSPRVEETQYF
TRBJ1-6,.,.,TRBV19,TGTGCCAGTAGGAGGACGGACTCCTATAATTCACCCCTCCACTTT,CASRRTDSYNSPLHF
TRBJ2-5,.,.,TRBV2,TGTGCCAGCAGTGATAAGGAGCTTGGAGAGACCCAGTACTTC,CASSDKELGETQYF
TRBJ2-7,.,.,TRBV7-2,TGTGCCAGCAGCTTACGGGAGTCGGGATGGGCCGAGCAGTACTTC,CASSLRESGWAEQYF
TRBJ2-7,once,TRBD1,TRBV7-3,TGTGCCAGCAGCTTAAATGCGGCAGGGGGCTTCAACGAGCAGTACTTC,CASSLNAAGGFNEQYF
TRBJ2-2,few,.,TRBV5-4,TGTGCCAGCAGCTCGTCCAGGGGCGGGGCCGGGGAGCTGTTTTTT,CASSSSRGGAGELFF
TRBJ1-4,.,.,TRBV5-1,TGCGCCAGCAGCTCACCCGGAGCTAATGAAAAACTGTTTTTT,CASSSPGANEKLFF
TRBJ1-3,.,.,TRBV6-5,TGTGCCAGCAGAGCAGGTCTCTCTGGAAACACCATATATTTT,CASRAGLSGNTIYF
TRBJ1-5,once,TRBD1,TRBV18,TGTGCCAGCTCACCAGATTTTCCGGGACAGGTTCAGCCCCAGCATTTT,CASSPDFPGQVQPQHF
TRBJ1-2,.,TRBD1,TRBV4-1,TGCGCCAGCAGCCAAGAAAGGGGGACAGAGCGGAACTATGGCTACACCTTC,CASSQERGTERNYGYTF
TRBJ1-1,.,.,TRBV24-1,TGTGCCACCAGGGGGGGGAGCACTGAAGCTTTCTTT,CATRGGSTEAFF
TRBJ1-3,.,.,TRBV3-1/TRBV3-2,TGTGCCAGCAGCCAAATAACAGGGACTGGAAACACCATATATTTT,CASSQITGTGNTIYF
TRBJ1-3,.,.,TRBV14,TGTGCCAGCAGCCAAGTACGGTTGACTGGAAACACCATATATTTT,CASSQVRLTGNTIYF